What follows are 16 T cell receptor beta chains derived from one specimen sequenced in a study of long-term antiretroviral therapy in people with HIV. Sequencing used immunoSEQ v3.0 at survey level. Generated by immunoSEQ multiplex PCR, the TCRdb table keeps only in-frame clones and is missing some. In the table there are tens of thousands of clones, about 95% of which are singletons. The sequenced sample was unsorted PBMCs, obtained 5.3 years after starting antiretroviral therapy. Receptor source: a man in his fifties or sixties with HIV.

V is TRBV4-2 and J is TRBJ2-2; D is perhaps TRBD1 or TRBD2 (6 bases each). The CDR3 extends over 15 amino acids. Per the germline V gene, CDR1 is LGHNA and CDR2 is YNFKEQ. Trimming removed 0 bases at V and 4 bases at J, with 9 bases between. CDR3 loop: CASSQEGGGTGELFF. The CDR3, as DNA: TGTGCCAGCAGCCAAGAGGGGGGCGGCACCGGGGAGCTGTTTTTT.

The J gene is TRBJ2-7, the V gene TRBV4-1, with D possibly being TRBD2 (6 bases). There are 15 residues in the CDR3. Trimming left V 0 bases short and J 3 bases short, with 12 bases between. Germline-derived CDR1 and CDR2 are MGHRA and YSYEKL. The CDR3 coding sequence is TGCGCCAGCAGCCAAGATAACTCGGGGGACTACGAGCAGTACTTC. It codes for CASSQDNSGDYEQYF.

A single count supports this clone. The chain employs TRBV7-7 and TRBJ2-3; TRBD2 matches 7 bases. CDR3 length equals 15 residues. Losses at the gene ends were 3 bases for V and 1 base for J; bases not matched to a gene: 4. Looked up from germline, CDR1 is SSHAT and CDR2 is FNYEAQ (reference sequence). The CDR3 loop reads CASSFSSGGTDTQYF. For the CDR3, the DNA is TGTGCCAGCAGCTTTTCAAGCGGGGGCACAGATACGCAGTATTTT. Drawing the rest from reference TRBV7-7 and TRBJ2-3, the complete variable domain is GAGVSQSPRYKVTKRGQDVTLRCDPISSHATLYWYQQALGQGPEFLTYFNYEAQPDKSGLPSDRFSAERPEGSISTLTIQRTEQRDSAMYRCASSFSSGGTDTQYFGPGTRLTVL.

The V gene is TRBV27, the J gene TRBJ2-7; maybe TRBD2 (5 bases). The length of the CDR3 is 13 residues. Trimming left V 0 bases short and J 7 bases short, with 10 bases between. Germline CDR1 is MNHEY and CDR2 is SMNVEV (reference sequence). As DNA, the CDR3 is TGTGCCAGCAGTTTATCGCCGGGGAATGAGCAGTACTTC. Its protein product is CASSLSPGNEQYF.

This chain connects TRBV19 to TRBJ2-6; D not resolved. Trimming took off 2 bases at V and 0 bases at J, with 11 bases between the two ends. This CDR3 comprises 17 residues. The germline V gene has CDR1 LNHDA and CDR2 SQIVND (reference sequence). The CDR3 reads CASSIQVARSGANVLTF. DNA of the CDR3: TGTGCCAGTAGTATACAGGTTGCCCGCTCTGGGGCCAACGTCCTGACTTTC.

This rearrangement joins TRBV4-2 to TRBJ1-5; D gene unclear. Germline V gene lookup returns CDR1 LGHNA and CDR2 YNFKEQ. Trimming left V 4 bases short and J 4 bases short, with 11 bases between. The CDR3 runs to 14 residues. The CDR3: CASSPSVGNQPQHF. The CDR3 DNA is TGTGCCAGCAGCCCCTCAGTAGGGAATCAGCCCCAGCATTTT.

This rearrangement joins TRBV4-3 to TRBJ1-5, with 7 bases matching TRBD1. This CDR3 has 16 amino acids. Germline-derived CDR1 and CDR2 are LGHNA and YSLEER. The junction had 7 bases not matched to a gene; V was cut back by 0 bases and J by 5 bases. This CDR3 reads CASSQDIGTGDQPQHF. Written as DNA, the CDR3 is TGCGCCAGCAGCCAAGATATAGGAACAGGGGATCAGCCCCAGCATTTT.

The chain is built from TRBV9 and TRBJ1-4, with TRBD1 identical over 8 bases. The V gene end was trimmed by 0 bases and the J gene end by 10 bases; junction bases not matched to a gene: 5. The CDR3 is 14 amino acids. Looked up from germline, CDR1 is SGDLS and CDR2 is YYNGEE. CDR3 amino acids: CASSVGPGGGKLFF. DNA of the CDR3: TGTGCCAGCAGCGTAGGGCCAGGGGGCGGAAAACTGTTTTTT.

V is TRBV5-4 and J is TRBJ2-1, with D possibly matching TRBD1 (6 bases). Germline V gives CDR1 SGHNT, CDR2 YYREEE (reference sequence). CDR3 size: 15 residues. V was pared by 2 bases and J by 0 bases, with 9 bases between. The DNA for the CDR3 is TGTGCCAGCAGCTTTCCGACAGGCTCCTACAATGAGCAGTTCTTC. This translates into CASSFPTGSYNEQFF.

This chain connects TRBV18 to TRBJ2-7; 7 bases align to TRBD1. V trimming: 1 base; J trimming: 5 bases; junction bases outside the gene matches: 5. Germline-derived CDR1 and CDR2 are KGHSH and LQKENI. This CDR3 is built from 14 residues. Here the CDR3 reads CASSPQGAENEQYF. As DNA, the CDR3 is TGTGCCAGCTCACCACAGGGGGCTGAAAACGAGCAGTACTTC.

The CDR3 reads CASSFGGSNYEQYF. The DNA of the CDR3 is TGTGCCAGCAGCTTCGGGGGCAGTAACTACGAGCAGTACTTC. The genes are TRBV5-4 and TRBJ2-7; D assignment may be TRBD1 or TRBD2 (6 bases each). This CDR3 is built from 14 residues. Germline loops: CDR1 SGHNT, CDR2 YYREEE (reference sequence). V was pared by 2 bases and J by 3 bases, with 12 bases between.

The chain has TRBV7-2 and TRBJ1-2, with 7 bases lining up with TRBD1. The CDR3 consists of 13 residues. Germline CDR1 SGHTA, CDR2 FQGNSA. With 5 bases clipped from V and 2 bases from J, the junction kept 2 bases outside the gene matches. The CDR3 here is CASSPQGNYGYTF. The CDR3, as DNA: TGTGCCAGCAGCCCACAGGGGAACTATGGCTACACCTTC.

The chain employs TRBV19 and TRBJ1-5; D unclear. Germline V gene lookup returns CDR1 LNHDA and CDR2 SQIVND (reference sequence). V dropped 3 bases and J dropped 4 bases, with 7 bases sitting between them. This CDR3 is built from 13 residues. The CDR3 DNA follows: TGTGCCAGTAGTATTCCCGGGAATCAGCCCCAGCATTTT. It yields the protein CASSIPGNQPQHF.

The chain has TRBV6-1 and TRBJ2-1; 12 nucleotides match TRBD2. The CDR3 is 15 residues long. Germline V gene sequence: CDR1 MNHNS, CDR2 SASEGT. Trimming removed 7 bases from V and 8 bases from J; junction bases left unmatched: 9. CDR3 DNA sequence: TGTGCCAGCACACGGACTAGCGGGGAAGGTTATGAGCAGTTCTTC. Its protein is CASTRTSGEGYEQFF.

Only a few counts were recorded for this clone. The V and J genes are TRBV7-2 and TRBJ2-7; possibly TRBD1 or TRBD2 for D (5 bases each). V gave up 5 bases and J gave up 3 bases, with 14 bases separating them. CDR3 length: 14 amino acids. Germline assignment: CDR1 SGHTA and CDR2 FQGNSA. The CDR3 DNA follows: TGTGCCAGCAGCGTCCGGGACGGAGACTACGAGCAGTACTTC. Translated, it gives CASSVRDGDYEQYF.

This chain connects TRBV5-1 to TRBJ1-3; 8 bases align to TRBD1. Per germline, CDR1 SGHRS and CDR2 YFSETQ. CDR3 length: 16 residues. V gave up 0 bases and J gave up 0 bases; unmatched junction bases: 2. The CDR3: CASSLGGTGSGNTIYF. CDR3 DNA: TGCGCCAGCAGCTTGGGGGGGACAGGCTCTGGAAACACCATATATTTT.